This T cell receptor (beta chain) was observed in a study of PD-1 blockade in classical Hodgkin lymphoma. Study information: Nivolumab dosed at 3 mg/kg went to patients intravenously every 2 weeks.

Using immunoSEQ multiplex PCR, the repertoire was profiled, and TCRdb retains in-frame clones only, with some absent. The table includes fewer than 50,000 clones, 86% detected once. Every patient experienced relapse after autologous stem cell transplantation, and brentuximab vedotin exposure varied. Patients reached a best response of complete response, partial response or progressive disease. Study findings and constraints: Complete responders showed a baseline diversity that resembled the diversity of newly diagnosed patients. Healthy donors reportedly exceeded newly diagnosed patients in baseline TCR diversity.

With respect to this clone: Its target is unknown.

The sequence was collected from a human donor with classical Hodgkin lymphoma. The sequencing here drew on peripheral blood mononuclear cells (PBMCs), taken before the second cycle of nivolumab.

The CDR3 bases are TGTGCCAGCAGCCGACCCCTGGGGATGCAGTTCTTC. It specifies CASSRPLGMQFF. The chain employs TRBV6-6 and TRBJ2-1; D unresolved. Germline CDR1 reads MNHNY; CDR2 reads SVGAGI (reference sequence). This CDR3 contains 12 residues. V was pared by 6 bases and J by 12 bases, with 15 bases between.